The 5 T cell receptor beta chains below all came from one sample that was sequenced in a study of CD8+ T cells in alopecia areata. RNA, once extracted, was reverse transcribed into cDNA for use as the sequencing template. Assay: immunoSEQ multiplex PCR; the TCRdb copy retains only in-frame clones and omits some. The sample lists about 120,000 clones, 49% occurring once. Source: CD8+ T cells sorted from blood, taken at week 0. The receptor set was obtained from a human donor with alopecia areata.

The V and J genes are TRBV7-2 and TRBJ2-1, with 7 bases lining up with TRBD2. Per germline, CDR1 SGHTA and CDR2 FQGNSA. There are 14 residues in the CDR3. J was trimmed by 6 bases and V by 4 bases; bases with no gene match: 6. CDR3 in amino acids: CASSSLGGVNEQFF. The CDR3 DNA reads as TGTGCCAGCAGCTCCCTTGGGGGGGTCAATGAGCAGTTCTTC.

This chain joins TRBV6-5 and TRBJ2-1, with 8 positions matching TRBD1. The CDR3 sequence is 13 residues long. Germline V gene data show CDR1 as MNHEY and CDR2 as SVGAGI. With V trimmed by 4 bases and J by 6 bases, 2 bases remained unmatched. The CDR3 loop reads CASSSTGGNEQFF. CDR3 nucleotide sequence: TGTGCCAGCAGTTCAACAGGGGGCAATGAGCAGTTCTTC.

The CDR3 DNA sequence: TGTGCCAGCAGCTCCGGACCACTCAAGGAGACCCAGTACTTC. Its translation is CASSSGPLKETQYF. The chain joins TRBV5-6 to TRBJ2-5; D gene ambiguous. The CDR3 is made up of 14 amino acids. Per the germline V gene, CDR1 is SGHDT and CDR2 is YYEEEE. V gave up 3 bases and J gave up 5 bases, with 14 bases separating them.

The gene calls are TRBV27 and TRBJ2-7; D not resolved. Germline lookup yields CDR1 MNHEY and CDR2 SMNVEV (reference sequence). The CDR3 runs 15 residues. Trimming cost V 5 bases and J 6 bases, with 20 bases left between them. The DNA of the CDR3 is TGTGCCAGCAGTCCCTCGGAACCCAGTGATCCCGAGCAGTACTTC. Translated, it gives CASSPSEPSDPEQYF.

The chain is built from TRBV5-6 and TRBJ2-6; D may be TRBD2 (5 bases). Trimming took 0 bases from V and 2 from J, leaving 15 bases between them. Germline loops: CDR1 SGHDT, CDR2 YYEEEE. The CDR3 runs 18 residues. The CDR3: CASSLAEGMPPGANVLTF. In DNA, the CDR3 is TGTGCCAGCAGCTTGGCCGAGGGAATGCCCCCTGGGGCCAACGTCCTGACTTTC. The complete variable domain, with remaining parts taken from reference TRBV5-6 and TRBJ2-6, reads DAGVTQSPTHLIKTRGQQVTLRCSPKSGHDTVSWYQQALGQGPQFIFQYYEEEERQRGNFPDRFSGHQFPNYSSELNVNALLLGDSALYLCASSLAEGMPPGANVLTFGAGSRLTVL.